The present TCR beta chain was sequenced within a study of T cells in localized non-small cell lung cancer. Measured with immunoSEQ multiplex PCR; TCRdb has only the in-frame clones, and not every one. The data hold about 1,700 clones, with 30% observed a single time. Germline CDR1 reads SGHRS; CDR2 reads YFSETQ. The CDR3 has 14 residues. The V end was cut by 0 bases, the J end by 4 bases, with 8 bases between. The sample holds one count of this clone. The antigen is not known. Study-level points and caveats: Heterogeneity cannot be ruled out, as sequencing used one tumor region only.

The TCR sequence derives from a male donor aged 60 or over with stage II squamous cell lung carcinoma. The rearrangement links TRBV5-1 to TRBJ2-4; D is undetermined. The specimen comprised normal lung tissue next to the tumor, sampled before any cancer treatment. The CDR3 region is CASSLEDWKNIQYF. CDR3 DNA sequence: TGCGCCAGCAGCTTGGAAGACTGGAAAAACATTCAGTACTTC.